These T cell receptor beta chains were read from a single sample in a study of radiotherapy plus CTLA-4 blockade in lung cancer. Sequenced by immunoSEQ multiplex PCR; TCRdb stores in-frame clones only, minus some. In the table there are roughly 90,000 clones, 60% to 85% of which are singletons. The specimen was peripheral blood, collected from a patient treated with radiotherapy plus ipilimumab. The receptors come from a human donor with non-small cell lung cancer who had a partial response to radiotherapy plus ipilimumab. Some clones in this sample may be carry-over from other donors' samples. The CDR3 runs from the conserved cysteine through the conserved F or W. D genes are given only for firm matches.

v_call	d_call	cdr3_aa
TRBV19	.	CASMETGGGIYGYTF
TRBV7-9	.	CASSPPRAGSSYEQYF
TRBV10-3	TRBD1	CAISDGTGINEQFF
TRBV18	TRBD1	CASSPGQKNIQYF
TRBV15	.	CATSRDSRAYEQYF
TRBV30	.	CAWRGPSNTGELFF
TRBV2	.	CASRFGGNQPQHF
TRBV9	.	CASSPQGNRDTEAFF
TRBV28	.	CASTGGNSPLHF
TRBV18	TRBD1	CASSPTPGQGARDTQYF
TRBV4-2	TRBD2	CASSQDRPTSGETQYF
TRBV5-4	TRBD1	CASTHRQGAPYEQYF
TRBV7-9	TRBD2	CASSQRDITYEQYF
TRBV29-1	TRBD2	CSVGRGGNTDTQYF
TRBV5-4	.	CASSLDSLNYGYTF
TRBV5-1	TRBD2	CASSLGLAGETQYF
TRBV18	.	CASSLDTLTGGSTGELFF
TRBV28	.	CGARANYGYTF
TRBV28	.	CASSPTRDWDYEQYF
TRBV7-3	.	CASSLRGGANTEAFF
TRBV7-2	.	CASSLQGNTEAFF
TRBV2	.	CASSDGSWTDTQYF
TRBV5-5	TRBD1	CATRPRDSNTGELFF
TRBV10-2	TRBD2	CASSEGLAGGRYNEQFF
TRBV6-6	TRBD1	CASKIGTGLYGYTF
TRBV7-3	TRBD1	CASSATGGQDEQYF
TRBV6-5	TRBD2	CASSSALSGAAYEQYF
TRBV6-4	TRBD1	CASSKSDRGYGYTF
TRBV27	.	CASSLYRGTGTEAFF
TRBV5-6	.	CASSRLDSSNEKLFF
TRBV4-1	.	CASSPRDSPFYGYTF
TRBV20-1	.	CGGGINEKLFF
TRBV28	.	CASSSLPGHRYETQYF
TRBV6-5	TRBD1	CASSYRQGAHEQYF
TRBV18	TRBD1	CASTKRTGNSYEQYF
TRBV29-1	.	CSVYDSNLSYEQYF
TRBV27	.	CASSLRSGIQETQYF
TRBV6-1	.	CASSLRGGGTDTQYF
TRBV5-5	TRBD2	CASSHWGGEQFF
TRBV6-5	TRBD2	CATAPAGVETQYF
TRBV19	TRBD2	CASRELAGVADTQYF
TRBV9	TRBD2	CASSVGGSSGIYEQYF
TRBV11-3	.	CASSLRGRADTQYF
TRBV6-1	.	CASRKPGDYNEQFF
TRBV7-2	.	CASSRDLGTDTQYF
TRBV28	.	CASSSNNGYTF
TRBV10-2	.	CASSPPGNSPLHF
TRBV10-2	TRBD1	CASSAGTGRASPLHF
TRBV6-6	.	CASREGVSEFF
TRBV6-1	TRBD2	CASSEGLLAGRNTDTQYF
TRBV19	.	CASSILDSNSPLHF
TRBV10-3	.	CAIKPHLSTDTQYF
TRBV6-5	.	CASREPTNYGYTF
TRBV19	TRBD2	CASSIMSSLAGSGQFF
TRBV13	TRBD2	CASSSARGVTYSNEQFF
TRBV7-2	.	CASSLMVFNYGYTF